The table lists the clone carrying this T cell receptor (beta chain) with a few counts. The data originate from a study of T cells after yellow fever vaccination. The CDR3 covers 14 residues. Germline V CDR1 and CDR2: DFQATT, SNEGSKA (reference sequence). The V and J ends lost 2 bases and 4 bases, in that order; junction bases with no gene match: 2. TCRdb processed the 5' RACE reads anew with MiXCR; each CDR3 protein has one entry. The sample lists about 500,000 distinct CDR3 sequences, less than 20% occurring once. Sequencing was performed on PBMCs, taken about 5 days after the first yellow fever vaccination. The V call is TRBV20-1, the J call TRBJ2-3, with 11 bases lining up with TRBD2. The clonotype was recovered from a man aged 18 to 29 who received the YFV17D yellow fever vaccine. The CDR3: CSARLSGGADTQYF. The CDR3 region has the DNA TGCAGTGCTAGACTTAGCGGGGGGGCAGATACGCAGTATTTT.